These 23 T cell receptor beta chains were all obtained from the same sample, sequenced in a study of tumor-infiltrating lymphocytes in primary liver carcinoma. With around 520 ng total RNA as template and a constant-region primer, TCR beta cDNA was made. Three rounds of nested multiplex PCR with slightly modified ARM-PCR produced TCR beta libraries. Investigators reported that the first two PCR rounds, at 10 cycles each, used TRBV1-TRBV30 forward primers with a C-beta reverse primer. TCRdb re-called the multiplex PCR reads through MiXCR, storing one row per CDR3 protein. This sample has about 180,000 distinct CDR3 sequences, with over 45% found just once. Blood RNA was derived from unsorted whole blood, and germline DNA was extracted too. The sample consisted of peripheral blood. These receptor sequences come from a man aged 40-55 years with primary liver carcinoma and hepatitis B virus infection.

This chain uses TRBV4-1 with TRBJ2-5, with TRBD1 matching 10 bases. CDR1 and CDR2 (germline): MGHRA, YSYEKL. The CDR3 consists of 15 residues. Unmatched junction bases numbered 6, after V lost 4 bases and J lost 4 bases. In nucleotides, the CDR3 is TGCGCCAGCAGCCCACGACAGGGGGCTTCAGAGACCCAGTACTTC. It is translated as CASSPRQGASETQYF.

V is TRBV13 and J is TRBJ1-6; the match to TRBD1 covers 9 bases. The CDR3 loop spans 14 amino acids. Germline CDR1 reads PRHDT; CDR2 reads FYEKMQ (reference sequence). After removal of 5 bases from V and 14 bases from J, the junction contained 10 bases not matched to a gene. CDR3 DNA sequence: TGTGCCAGCAGCCTTACAGGGGGCAGATCAACCCTCCACTTT. Its translation: CASSLTGGRSTLHF.

The gene calls are TRBV5-4 and TRBJ2-7; D is possibly TRBD2 (5 bases). Between the trimmed V and J ends, which lost 2 bases and 5 bases, there was a span of 17 bases. CDR3 length: 15 amino acids. Germline CDR1 is SGHNT and CDR2 is YYREEE (reference sequence). CDR3 region: CASSFGERAFDEQYF. CDR3 bases: TGTGCCAGCAGCTTTGGGGAGAGAGCGTTCGACGAGCAGTACTTC.

The V call is TRBV4-2, the J call TRBJ2-6; D uncertain. V lost 1 base, J lost 1 base, and 11 bases lay in between. The CDR3 contains 17 residues. Germline CDR1 and CDR2: LGHNA and YNFKEQ. CDR3 region: CASSQVLTGSGANVLTF. The CDR3, as DNA: TGTGCCAGCAGCCAAGTACTCACCGGGTCTGGGGCCAACGTCCTGACTTTC.

The CDR3 sequence is CASSESWGMNTEAFF. The CDR3 bases are TGTGCCAGCAGTGAATCGTGGGGGATGAACACTGAAGCTTTCTTT. The chain couples TRBV6-1 to TRBJ1-1, with D tentatively TRBD1 (5 bases). This CDR3 is built from 15 residues. Deletions cut 2 bases from V and 0 bases from J, with 10 bases between. Per germline, CDR1 MNHNS and CDR2 SASEGT.

A note on this clonotype: The junction shows a germline mismatch at one end, possibly a read error. The chain carries TRBV6-5 and TRBJ1-1; 9 bases are shared with TRBD1. The CDR3 is made up of 16 amino acids. Germline CDR1 MNHEY, CDR2 SVGAGI. The CDR3 sequence: CAISYSLGQGRGEAFF. CDR3 in DNA: TGTGCCATCAGTTACTCCCTAGGACAGGGGAGAGGTGAAGCTTTCTTT.

The gene calls are TRBV4-1 and TRBJ1-1; 8 bases are a match to TRBD1. J gave up 1 base and V 5 bases, and 6 bases lay outside the gene matches. Germline V gene data show CDR1 as MGHRA and CDR2 as YSYEKL. This CDR3 is built from 15 residues. CDR3 sequence: CASSEVGQGNTEAFF. CDR3 DNA: TGCGCCAGCAGCGAAGTCGGACAGGGGAACACTGAAGCTTTCTTT.

The chain is built from TRBV10-3 and TRBJ2-3, with TRBD2 matching over 13 bases. The CDR3 is 16 residues long. Germline loops: CDR1 ENHRY, CDR2 SYGVKD. Unmatched junction bases numbered 6, after V lost 3 bases and J lost 6 bases. The DNA of the CDR3 is TGTGCCATCAGTGACCGGACTAGCGGGAGAGGGGATACGCAGTATTTT. It codes for CAISDRTSGRGDTQYF.

This chain joins TRBV4-2 and TRBJ2-7, with 8 bases aligning to TRBD1. This CDR3 comprises 15 residues. Germline lookup yields CDR1 LGHNA and CDR2 YNFKEQ. The trim removed 4 bases at V and 2 bases at J, leaving 7 bases unmatched. In DNA, the CDR3 is TGTGCCAGCAGCCTCCAGGGGGCAGGAGCCTACGAGCAGTACTTC. Translating gives CASSLQGAGAYEQYF.

This chain connects TRBV6-1 to TRBJ1-5, with a tentative D call TRBD1 (6 bases). The V gene lost 7 bases and the J gene lost 10 bases, with 17 bases spanning the gap. The CDR3 loop spans 13 amino acids. Germline V lookup: CDR1 MNHNS, CDR2 SASEGT. The CDR3 sequence: CASTEGGQTPQHF. The CDR3 nucleotides are TGTGCCAGCACCGAGGGGGGGCAAACACCCCAGCATTTT.

On this clonotype itself: The junction departs from germline at one end; a sequencing error may be responsible. The chain uses TRBV10-1 and TRBJ2-2, with TRBD2 matching 11 bases. Germline CDR1 WNHNN, CDR2 SYGVQD (reference sequence). CDR3 length equals 18 residues. CDR3: CASSELLLAGVRTGELLF. CDR3 nucleotides: TGCGCCAGCAGTGAGCTCCTACTAGCGGGAGTCCGCACCGGGGAGCTGCTTTTT.

Of note for this clonotype: This clone may be a read error of a much larger clone one base away. The V call is TRBV30, the J call TRBJ2-6; D ambiguous. Trimming shortened V by 2 bases and J by 0 bases, and 11 bases separated the two germline ends. This CDR3 is 16 amino acids long. The germline CDR1 and CDR2 sequences are GTSNPN and SVGIG (reference sequence). The CDR3 DNA is TGTGCCTGGAGTCCGCAGGTCTCCTCTGGGGCCAACGTCCTGACTTTC. This encodes CAWSPQVSSGANVLTF.

The chain recombines TRBV10-3 with TRBJ1-2, with D perhaps matching TRBD1 (5 bases). This CDR3 is 13 amino acids long. Germline-derived CDR1 and CDR2 are ENHRY and SYGVKD. DNA for the CDR3: TGTGTCGTCCGCGTGACAGTGGGGGATTTCTGCACCTTC. It translates to CVVRVTVGDFCTF.

This chain uses TRBV6-5 with TRBJ1-1; the D gene is possibly TRBD1 (6 bases). Germline lookup yields CDR1 MNHEY and CDR2 SVGAGI. The CDR3 has 13 residues. The V end was cut by 4 bases, the J end by 4 bases, with 10 bases between. The CDR3, as DNA: TGTGCCAGCAGTTCCAGGGGTTCCACTGAAGCTTTCTTT. Protein product: CASSSRGSTEAFF.

As concerns this clonotype: With a much larger clone just one base away, this may be a read error. The rearrangement uses TRBV11-3 and TRBJ2-2, with no clear D. This CDR3 is 13 amino acids long. Germline V gives CDR1 SGHNT, CDR2 YENEEA. The CDR3 protein is CASSSKLTWELFF. CDR3 coding DNA: TGTGCCAGCAGCTCGAAGCTCACCTGGGAGCTGTTTTTT.

V gene TRBV6-1 combines with J gene TRBJ2-1, with 7 bases aligning to TRBD2. CDR1 is MNHNS and CDR2 is SASEGT in the germline V gene. CDR3 length: 13 residues. V shed 3 bases and J 13 bases; nucleotides not matched to a gene: 9. In nucleotides, the CDR3 is TGTGCCAGCAGTGATCCGGCGGGAGTTTTTCAGTTCTTC. It specifies CASSDPAGVFQFF.

The chain is built from TRBV7-9 and TRBJ2-5; 7 bases fit TRBD2. The CDR3 has 14 amino acids. The germline gives CDR1 SEHNR, CDR2 FQNEAQ (reference sequence). V trimming: 0 bases; J trimming: 2 bases; junction bases outside the gene matches: 0. CDR3 nucleotide sequence: TGTGCCAGCAGCTTAGCCGGGAGGCAAGAGACCCAGTACTTC. Protein sequence: CASSLAGRQETQYF.

With regard to this clonotype: A junction boundary mismatches the germline segment, possibly from a read error. The chain has TRBV29-1 and TRBJ2-7; 8 bases match TRBD2. Germline CDR1 reads SQVTM; CDR2 reads ANQGSEA. This CDR3 has 14 residues. The CDR3 sequence: CSAGGAGSSYEHYF. The CDR3 DNA reads as TGCAGCGCCGGGGGGGCAGGGAGCTCCTACGAGCATTACTTC.

On this clonotype itself: A junction end diverges from the germline sequence, so it may reflect a read error. CDR3 sequence (DNA): TGTGCCACCAGCGAAGAGGCTAGCGGAAGCTCCTACGAGCAGTACTTC. It is translated as CATSEEASGSSYEQYF. V gene TRBV4-2 combines with J gene TRBJ2-7, with 7 bases fitting TRBD2. The CDR3 loop spans 16 amino acids. The V gene's germline CDR1 is LGHNA and CDR2 YNFKEQ.

V is TRBV7-9 and J is TRBJ1-6, with 9 bases lining up with TRBD1. This CDR3 is built from 17 residues. Looked up from germline, CDR1 is SEHNR and CDR2 is FQNEAQ (reference sequence). The ends lost 3 bases at V and 7 bases at J; junction bases unmatched: 10. DNA for the CDR3: TGTGCCAGCAGCTTTTCTACGGGACAGGGACGAAATTCACCCCTCCACTTT. The encoded protein is CASSFSTGQGRNSPLHF.

This clonotype was found many times. The chain couples TRBV12-3 or TRBV12-4 to TRBJ2-1; 11 bases fit TRBD2. CDR3 length: 17 residues. The J segment lost 6 bases and the V segment lost 2 bases, leaving 9 bases of the junction unmatched. CDR3 sequence reads: CASSLMIAGGPANEQFF. The CDR3 DNA reads as TGTGCCAGCAGTTTAATGATAGCGGGAGGGCCCGCCAATGAGCAGTTCTTC.

CDR3 amino acids: CASSSRTVNTEAFF. In nucleotides, the CDR3 is TGTGCCAGCAGTTCCCGGACCGTGAACACTGAAGCTTTCTTT. This chain links TRBV12-3 or TRBV12-4 with TRBJ1-1; D unresolved. This CDR3 comprises 14 residues. V was clipped by 4 bases and J by 0 bases, with 9 bases between them.

To note about this clonotype: This may arise from a read error, as a much more abundant clone is one base away. This chain joins TRBV30 and TRBJ1-2; D gene ambiguous. Germline V lookup: CDR1 GTSNPN, CDR2 SVGIG (reference sequence). The CDR3 has 11 amino acids. Written as DNA, the CDR3 is TGTGCCTGGAGTCCCAACTATGGCTACATCTTC. It translates to CAWSPNYGYIF.